There are a few counts of the clone carrying this TCR beta chain. Its antigen is undetermined. The CDR3 sequence is 15 residues long. Germline lookup yields CDR1 MDHEN and CDR2 SYDVKM. Trimming took off 1 base at V and 6 bases at J, with 12 bases between the two ends. Sample time point: patch test 3, about 24 weeks after DPC sensitization. Treatment here: therapeutic diphenylcyclopropenone sensitization with weekly scalp DPC. The library gave individual cDNA molecules unique molecular identifiers. Original processing notes: Across samples, TCR counts had a median of roughly 91,000 and ranged from about 23,224 to 700,000. TCRdb reanalysed the RACE reads using MiXCR and keeps one entry per CDR3 protein. These V and J calls originate from TCRdb's pipeline instead of the authors' own analysis. The repertoire holds 50,000 to 70,000 distinct CDR3 sequences, with under 15% as singletons. This record comes from a study of human T cells and chemical hapten exposure. Study as a whole: Each week of the roughly 26-week study, patients had diphenylcyclopropenone applied to the scalp.

The study's findings and limits: Alopecia in all donors means immunity may differ from healthy individuals.

This TCR derives from a man younger than 40 with alopecia areata. Some clones in this sample may be carry-over from other donors' samples. V is TRBV28 and J is TRBJ2-2, with TRBD1 as a possible D gene (6 bases). The sequences come from whole blood, collected in connection with sensitization to the hapten diphenylcyclopropenone (DPC). This chain's CDR3 is CASSLLRTAAGELFF. The CDR3 nucleotides read TGTGCCAGCAGTTTATTGCGGACAGCGGCCGGGGAGCTGTTTTTT.